A single sample gave rise to the 5 T cell receptor beta chains below, sequenced in a study of T-cell reconstitution after alpha-beta-depleted transplantation in children. As it was prepared, the TCRbeta library received unique molecular identifiers. TCRdb re-analysed the PCR reads in MiXCR, keeping a single row per CDR3 protein. The table shows more than 150,000 distinct CDR3 sequences, with around 7% occurring only once. The source material was PBMCs from the stem cell graft donor, sampled from the stem cell graft. The receptors were sampled from a human donor who donated a stem cell graft to a child with Wiskott-Aldrich syndrome.

A note on this clonotype: This may come from a read error, since a much larger clone is one base off. The V gene is TRBV24-1, the J gene TRBJ2-2, with D perhaps matching TRBD2 (6 bases). The CDR3 length is 18 residues. The germline gives CDR1 KGHDR, CDR2 SFDVKD. CDR3 DNA: TGTGCCACCAGTGATCACTCGACCCTTCGGAGGGCGAACGGGGGGCTGTTTTTT. Amino acids: CATSDHSTLRRANGGLFF.

This clonotype was seen ten or more times. The chain recombines TRBV10-3 with TRBJ2-7; the D gene is possibly TRBD1 (5 bases). CDR3 size: 12 residues. Germline V gene data show CDR1 as ENHRY and CDR2 as SYGVKD. V lost 5 bases to trimming and J lost 6 bases, with 11 bases between them. Here the CDR3 reads CAISPVGVEQYF. The CDR3 nucleotides are TGTGCCATCAGTCCGGTAGGGGTCGAGCAGTACTTC.

This clonotype was counted at least ten times. CDR3 bases: TGTGCCACTACCGGGGGCACAGATACGCAGTATTTT. Translated, it gives CATTGGTDTQYF. This sequence joins TRBV10-3 and TRBJ2-3, with a possible D match to TRBD2 (5 bases). There are 12 residues in the CDR3. CDR1 is ENHRY and CDR2 is SYGVKD in the germline V gene. V lost 10 bases and J lost 1, with 9 bases in between.

This chain connects TRBV5-1 to TRBJ2-5; D not resolved. The V gene lost 7 bases and the J gene lost 2 bases, with 15 bases spanning the gap. In germline, CDR1 is SGHRS, CDR2 YFSETQ. This CDR3 spans 14 amino acids. The DNA of the CDR3 is TGCGCCAGCCAGAAGGTTCCTGATCAAGAGACCCAGTACTTC. This translates into CASQKVPDQETQYF. Drawing the rest from reference TRBV5-1 and TRBJ2-5, the complete variable domain is KAGVTQTPRYLIKTRGQQVTLSCSPISGHRSVSWYQQTPGQGLQFLFEYFSETQRNKGNFPGRFSGRQFSNSRSEMNVSTLELGDSALYLCASQKVPDQETQYFGPGTRLLVL.

This clonotype occurred many times. This rearrangement joins TRBV12-3 or TRBV12-4 to TRBJ2-5; TRBD2 matches 15 bases. This CDR3 region has 21 residues. Unmatched junction bases numbered 12, after V lost 1 base and J lost 0 bases. The CDR3 DNA follows: TGTGCCAGCAGTTTAGTGCCAGCCGGGACTAGCGGGAGGATACACCAAGAGACCCAGTACTTC. It specifies CASSLVPAGTSGRIHQETQYF.